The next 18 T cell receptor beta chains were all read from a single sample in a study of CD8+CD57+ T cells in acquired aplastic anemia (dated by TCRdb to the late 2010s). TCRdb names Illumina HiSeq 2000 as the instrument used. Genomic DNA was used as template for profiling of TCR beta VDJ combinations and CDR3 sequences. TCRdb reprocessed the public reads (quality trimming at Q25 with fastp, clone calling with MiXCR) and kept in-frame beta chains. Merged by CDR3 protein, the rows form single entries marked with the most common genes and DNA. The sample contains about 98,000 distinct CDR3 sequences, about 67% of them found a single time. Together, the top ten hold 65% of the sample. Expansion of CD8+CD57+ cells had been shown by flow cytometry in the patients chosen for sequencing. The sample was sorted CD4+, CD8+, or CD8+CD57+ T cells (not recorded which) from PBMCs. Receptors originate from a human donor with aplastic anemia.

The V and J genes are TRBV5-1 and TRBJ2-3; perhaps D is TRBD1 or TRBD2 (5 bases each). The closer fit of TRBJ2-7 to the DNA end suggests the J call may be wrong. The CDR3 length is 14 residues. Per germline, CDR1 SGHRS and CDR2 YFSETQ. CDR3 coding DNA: TGCGCCAGCAGCTTTGGGGGTCCCTCCGGCGAGCAGTACTTC. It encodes CASSFGGPSGEQYF.

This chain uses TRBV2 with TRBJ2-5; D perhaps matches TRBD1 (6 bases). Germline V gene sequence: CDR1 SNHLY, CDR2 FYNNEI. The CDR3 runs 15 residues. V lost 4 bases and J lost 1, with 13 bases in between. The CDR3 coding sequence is TGTGCCAGCAGTGGGACAGCCTCCGCCCAAGAGACCCAGTACTTC. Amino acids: CASSGTASAQETQYF.

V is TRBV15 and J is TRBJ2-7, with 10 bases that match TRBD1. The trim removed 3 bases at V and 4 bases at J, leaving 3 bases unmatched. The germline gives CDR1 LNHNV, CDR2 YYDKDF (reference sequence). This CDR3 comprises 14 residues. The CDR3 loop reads CATSRGQGTYEQYF. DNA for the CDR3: TGTGCCACCAGCAGGGGACAGGGGACTTACGAGCAGTACTTC.

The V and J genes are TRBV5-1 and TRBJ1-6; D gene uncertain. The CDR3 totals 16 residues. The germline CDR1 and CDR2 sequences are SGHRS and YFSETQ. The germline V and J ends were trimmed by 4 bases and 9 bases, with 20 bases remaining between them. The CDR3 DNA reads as TGCGCCAGCAGCAGTCTGGCAGGCCAAAAGGGTTCACCCCTCCACTTT. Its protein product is CASSSLAGQKGSPLHF.

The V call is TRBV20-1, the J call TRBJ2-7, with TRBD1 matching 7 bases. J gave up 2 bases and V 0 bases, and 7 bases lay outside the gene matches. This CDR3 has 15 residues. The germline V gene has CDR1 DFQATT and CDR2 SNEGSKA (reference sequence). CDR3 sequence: CSARDTGTATYEQYF. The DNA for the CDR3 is TGCAGTGCTAGAGATACGGGGACAGCCACCTACGAGCAGTACTTC.

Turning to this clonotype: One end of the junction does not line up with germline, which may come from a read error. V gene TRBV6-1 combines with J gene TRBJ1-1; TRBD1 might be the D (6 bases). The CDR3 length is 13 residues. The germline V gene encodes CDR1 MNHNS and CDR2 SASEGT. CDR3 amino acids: CASSVTGNTEASF. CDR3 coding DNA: TGTGCCAGCAGTGTAACAGGGAACACTGAAGCTTCCTTT.

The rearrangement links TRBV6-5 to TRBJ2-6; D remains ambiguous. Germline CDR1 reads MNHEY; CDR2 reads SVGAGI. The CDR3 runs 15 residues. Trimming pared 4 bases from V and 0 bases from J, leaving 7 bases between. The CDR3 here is CASSFDGSGANVLTF. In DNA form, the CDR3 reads TGTGCCAGCAGTTTCGACGGCTCTGGGGCCAACGTCCTGACTTTC.

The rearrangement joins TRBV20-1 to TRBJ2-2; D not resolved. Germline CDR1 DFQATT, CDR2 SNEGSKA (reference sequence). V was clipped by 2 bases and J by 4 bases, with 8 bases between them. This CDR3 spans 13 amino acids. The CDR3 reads CSARMVTTGELFF. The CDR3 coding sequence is TGCAGTGCTAGAATGGTTACCACCGGGGAGCTGTTTTTT.

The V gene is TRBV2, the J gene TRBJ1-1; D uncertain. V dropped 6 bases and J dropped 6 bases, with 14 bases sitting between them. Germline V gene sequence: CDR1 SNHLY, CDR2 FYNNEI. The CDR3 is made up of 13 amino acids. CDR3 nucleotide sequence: TGTGCCAGCAGCCCGGCGGAGGGAGCTGAAGCTTTCTTT. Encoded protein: CASSPAEGAEAFF.

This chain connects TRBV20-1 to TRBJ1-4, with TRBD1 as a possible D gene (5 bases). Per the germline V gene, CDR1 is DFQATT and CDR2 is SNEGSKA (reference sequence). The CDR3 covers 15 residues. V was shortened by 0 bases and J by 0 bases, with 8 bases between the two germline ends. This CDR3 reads CSARDGGTTNEKLFF. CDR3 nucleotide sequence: TGCAGTGCTAGAGACGGGGGGACAACTAATGAAAAACTGTTTTTT.

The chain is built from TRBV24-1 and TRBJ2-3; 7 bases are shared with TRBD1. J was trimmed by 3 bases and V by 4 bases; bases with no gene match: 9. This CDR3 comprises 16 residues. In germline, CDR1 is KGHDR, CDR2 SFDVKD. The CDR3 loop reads CATSDSDRAGTDTQYF. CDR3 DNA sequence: TGTGCCACCAGTGACTCCGACAGGGCCGGAACAGATACGCAGTATTTT.

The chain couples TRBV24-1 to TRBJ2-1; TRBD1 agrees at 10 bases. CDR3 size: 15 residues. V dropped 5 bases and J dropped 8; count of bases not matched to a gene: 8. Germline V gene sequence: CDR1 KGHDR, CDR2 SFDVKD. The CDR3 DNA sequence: TGTGCCACCAGTGCCGGGACAGGGGTGGTCCATGAGCAGTTCTTC. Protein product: CATSAGTGVVHEQFF.

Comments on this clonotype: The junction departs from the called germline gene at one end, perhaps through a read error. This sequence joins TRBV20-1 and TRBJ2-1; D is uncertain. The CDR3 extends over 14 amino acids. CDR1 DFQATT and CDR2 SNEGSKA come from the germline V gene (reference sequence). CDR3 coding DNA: TGCAGTGCTAGAACCGCCTTTACGCCCGATGAGCAATTCTTC. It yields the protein CSARTAFTPDEQFF.

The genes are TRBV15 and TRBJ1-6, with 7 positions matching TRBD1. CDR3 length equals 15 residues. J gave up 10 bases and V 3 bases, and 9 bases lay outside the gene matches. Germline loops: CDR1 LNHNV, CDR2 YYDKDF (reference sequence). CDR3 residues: CATSSRQGARSPLHF. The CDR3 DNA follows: TGTGCCACCAGCAGCCGACAGGGAGCCCGCTCACCCCTCCACTTT.

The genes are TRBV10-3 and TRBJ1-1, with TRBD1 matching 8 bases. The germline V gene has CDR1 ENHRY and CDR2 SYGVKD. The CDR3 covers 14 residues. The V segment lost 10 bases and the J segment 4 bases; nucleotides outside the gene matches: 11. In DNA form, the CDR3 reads TGTGCCAGCAGGGAAAGCAGGGGGCGCACTGAAGCTTTCTTT. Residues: CASRESRGRTEAFF.

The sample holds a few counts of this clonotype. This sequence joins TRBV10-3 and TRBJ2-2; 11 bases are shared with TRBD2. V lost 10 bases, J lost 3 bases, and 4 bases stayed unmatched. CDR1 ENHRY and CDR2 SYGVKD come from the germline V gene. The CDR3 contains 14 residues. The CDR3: CATRSGRDTGELFF. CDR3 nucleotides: TGTGCCACCCGTAGCGGGAGGGACACCGGGGAGCTGTTTTTT.

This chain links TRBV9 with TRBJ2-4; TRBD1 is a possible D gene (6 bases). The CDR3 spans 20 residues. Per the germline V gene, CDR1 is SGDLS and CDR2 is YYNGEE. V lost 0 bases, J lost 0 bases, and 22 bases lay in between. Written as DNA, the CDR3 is TGTGCCAGCAGCGTAGCTGCTATTGGGACACAATTTTTAGCCAAAAACATTCAGTACTTC. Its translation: CASSVAAIGTQFLAKNIQYF.

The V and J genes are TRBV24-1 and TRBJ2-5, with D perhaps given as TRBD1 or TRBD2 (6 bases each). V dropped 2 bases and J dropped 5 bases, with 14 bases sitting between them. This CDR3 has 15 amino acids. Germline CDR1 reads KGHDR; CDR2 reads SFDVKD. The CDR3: CATSDWGQEGETQYF. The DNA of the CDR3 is TGTGCCACCAGTGATTGGGGGCAGGAGGGGGAGACCCAGTACTTC.